This passage covers 10 T cell receptor beta chains from one sample sequenced in a study of early T cells in non-severe SARS-CoV-2 infection. In TCRdb, the 5' RACE reads were re-called with MiXCR into one record per CDR3 protein. The table records around 29,000 distinct CDR3 sequences, less than 6.5% of them present only once. Sequencing input: whole blood. The receptors derive from an adult who was a healthcare worker with PCR-confirmed SARS-CoV-2 infection or an uninfected control (not recorded which).

At least ten counts were recorded for this clonotype. V and J are TRBV19 and TRBJ1-5; 10 positions agree with TRBD1. The CDR3 extends over 14 amino acids. Germline assignment: CDR1 LNHDA and CDR2 SQIVND (reference sequence). V was pared by 8 bases and J by 2 bases, with 3 bases of the junction left unmatched. The CDR3 DNA reads TGTGCCAGTGGGGACAGGGGTGGCAATCAGCCCCAGCATTTT. It specifies CASGDRGGNQPQHF.

This chain joins TRBV20-1 and TRBJ2-5, with 7 bases identical to TRBD1. In germline, CDR1 is DFQATT, CDR2 SNEGSKA (reference sequence). CDR3 length: 13 amino acids. Trimming removed 6 bases from V and 2 bases from J; junction bases left unmatched: 6. The DNA for the CDR3 is TGCAGTGCACCGGACAGGCAACAAGAGACCCAGTACTTC. As protein: CSAPDRQQETQYF.

This clonotype was counted ten times or more. This chain connects TRBV18 to TRBJ1-5, with a weak D call TRBD1 (6 bases). This CDR3 spans 14 amino acids. Per the germline V gene, CDR1 is KGHSH and CDR2 is LQKENI. V dropped 2 bases and J dropped 6 bases, with 11 bases sitting between them. Here the CDR3 DNA reads TGTGCCAGCTCACCAAACAGGGCCGGTCAGCCCCAGCATTTT. This codes for CASSPNRAGQPQHF.

This clonotype was counted many times. The V gene is TRBV27, the J gene TRBJ2-7; 8 bases line up with TRBD2. The CDR3 has 13 residues. The J segment lost 5 bases and the V segment lost 7 bases, leaving 7 bases of the junction unmatched. The germline V gene encodes CDR1 MNHEY and CDR2 SMNVEV (reference sequence). The CDR3 coding sequence is TGTGCCAGCAACCCGAGCGGGAGCGACGAGCAGTACTTC. This translates into CASNPSGSDEQYF.

Ten or more counts support this clonotype. The chain employs TRBV29-1 and TRBJ2-7, with a possible D match to TRBD2 (6 bases). The CDR3 totals 13 residues. CDR1 SQVTM and CDR2 ANQGSEA come from the germline V gene. V shed 7 bases and J shed 0 bases, with 13 bases lying between them. CDR3 sequence: CSAGGGSSYEQYF. DNA for the CDR3: TGCAGCGCCGGGGGTGGGTCCTCCTACGAGCAGTACTTC.

This clonotype was detected a few times. The chain carries TRBV9 and TRBJ2-3, with TRBD1 as a possible D gene (5 bases). Looked up from germline, CDR1 is SGDLS and CDR2 is YYNGEE. The CDR3 has 15 amino acids. Trimming shortened V by 0 bases and J by 6 bases, and 14 bases separated the two germline ends. The CDR3 loop is CASSVEGIYLDTQYF. The CDR3 coding sequence is TGTGCCAGCAGCGTAGAGGGGATTTATTTGGATACGCAGTATTTT.

Ten or more counts support this clonotype. The J gene is TRBJ2-2, the V gene TRBV20-1; the match to TRBD1 covers 9 bases. The trim removed 3 bases at V and 3 bases at J, leaving 8 bases unmatched. The CDR3 extends over 16 amino acids. Looked up from germline, CDR1 is DFQATT and CDR2 is SNEGSKA (reference sequence). The CDR3 DNA reads TGCAGTGCTAGCCAGAACAGGGGGCTTCACACCGGGGAGCTGTTTTTT. Its translation is CSASQNRGLHTGELFF.

This clonotype has just a few counts. The rearrangement links TRBV5-1 to TRBJ2-3, with D hard to call. CDR1 is SGHRS, CDR2 YFSETQ, per germline. The V gene lost 0 bases and the J gene lost 7 bases, with 12 bases spanning the gap. The CDR3 length is 14 residues. The CDR3 DNA reads TGCGCCAGCAGCTTGGAGGCTTACCAGAATACGCAGTATTTT. Amino acids: CASSLEAYQNTQYF.

This clonotype was picked up many times. V and J are TRBV20-1 and TRBJ2-2; D is uncertain. Germline values: CDR1 DFQATT, CDR2 SNEGSKA (reference sequence). The CDR3 length is 16 residues. V gave up 5 bases and J gave up 1 base, with 17 bases separating them. The CDR3 coding sequence is TGCAGTGCTCCGATGGGATGGGTAGGGAACACCGGGGAGCTGTTTTTT. Amino acids: CSAPMGWVGNTGELFF.

This clonotype has at least ten counts. One end of the junction is discordant with germline, which a read error may explain. The J gene is TRBJ2-7, the V gene TRBV28; either TRBD1 or TRBD2 may supply D (5 bases each). This CDR3 region has 15 residues. Germline-derived CDR1 and CDR2 are MDHEN and SYDVKM. The CDR3 DNA reads TGTGCCAGCAGATTATCCACCGGGGCGAACTACGAGCAGTACTTC. Its protein is CASRLSTGANYEQYF.